This T cell receptor beta chain comes out of a study of T cell repertoires in cytomegalovirus infection. This clonotype showed up many times. V lost 5 bases to trimming and J lost 7 bases; unmatched junction nucleotides: 6. The CDR3 length is 14 residues. CDR1 SGHVS and CDR2 FNYEAQ come from the germline V gene. A single record per CDR3 protein comes from TCRdb applying MiXCR to the reads. The sample lists about 260,000 distinct CDR3 sequences, approximately 14% occurring once. The specimen was PBMCs. The receptor comes from a human donor in good health (CMV status not recorded). Some clones in this sample may be carry-over from other donors' samples. The rearrangement joins TRBV7-6 to TRBJ1-4; 8 nucleotides agree with TRBD1. CDR3 bases: TGTGCCAGCAGCATCGGACAGGGAACTGAAAAACTGTTTTTT. Its protein product is CASSIGQGTEKLFF.